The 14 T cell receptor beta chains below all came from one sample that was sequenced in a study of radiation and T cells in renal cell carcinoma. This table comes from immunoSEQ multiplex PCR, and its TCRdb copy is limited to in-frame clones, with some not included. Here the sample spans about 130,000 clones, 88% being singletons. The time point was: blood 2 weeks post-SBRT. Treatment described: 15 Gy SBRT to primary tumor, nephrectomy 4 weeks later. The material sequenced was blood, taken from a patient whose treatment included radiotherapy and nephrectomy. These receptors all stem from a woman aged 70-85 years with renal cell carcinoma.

In DNA, the CDR3 is TGTGCCAGCAGTTTAAGAGGGCCCCGGACCAATGAGCAGTTCTTC. This encodes CASSLRGPRTNEQFF. J is TRBJ2-1 and V is TRBV28; possibly TRBD2 for D (5 bases). Trimming left V 2 bases short and J 6 bases short, with 14 bases between. The CDR3 consists of 15 residues. Germline V lookup: CDR1 MDHEN, CDR2 SYDVKM.

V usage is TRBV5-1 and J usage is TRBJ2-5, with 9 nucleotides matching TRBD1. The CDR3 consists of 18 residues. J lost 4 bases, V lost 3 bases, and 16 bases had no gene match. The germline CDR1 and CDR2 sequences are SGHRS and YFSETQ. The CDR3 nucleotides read TGCGCCAGCAGCTCTCCCCCCCCAGTGACAGGGGGGGGAGAGACCCAGTACTTC. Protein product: CASSSPPPVTGGGETQYF.

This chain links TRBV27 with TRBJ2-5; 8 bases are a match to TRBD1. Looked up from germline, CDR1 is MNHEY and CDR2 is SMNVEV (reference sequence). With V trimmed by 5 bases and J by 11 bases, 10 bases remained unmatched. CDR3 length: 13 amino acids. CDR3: CASSDHPRDRQYF. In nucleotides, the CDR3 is TGTGCCAGCAGTGACCACCCCCGGGACAGGCAGTACTTC.

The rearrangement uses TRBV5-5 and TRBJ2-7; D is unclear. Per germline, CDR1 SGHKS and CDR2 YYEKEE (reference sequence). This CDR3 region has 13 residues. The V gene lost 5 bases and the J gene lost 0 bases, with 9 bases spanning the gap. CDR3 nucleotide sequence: TGTGCCAGCAGTAGGACGGACTCCTACGAGCAGTACTTC. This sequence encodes CASSRTDSYEQYF. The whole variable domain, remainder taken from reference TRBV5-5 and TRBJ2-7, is DAGVTQSPTHLIKTRGQQVTLRCSPISGHKSVSWYQQVLGQGPQFIFQYYEKEERGRGNFPDRFSARQFPNYSSELNVNALLLGDSALYLCASSRTDSYEQYFGPGTRLTVT.

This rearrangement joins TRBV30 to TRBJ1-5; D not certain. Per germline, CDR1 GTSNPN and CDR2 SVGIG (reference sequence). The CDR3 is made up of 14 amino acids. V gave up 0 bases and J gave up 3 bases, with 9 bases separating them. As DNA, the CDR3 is TGTGCCTGGAGTGTACCGCTGTCCAATCAGCCCCAGCATTTT. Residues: CAWSVPLSNQPQHF.

The CDR3 reads CASSPLTSGGASGANVLTF. CDR3 nucleotide sequence: TGTGCCAGCAGCCCCTTGACTAGCGGGGGGGCCTCTGGGGCCAACGTCCTGACTTTC. J is TRBJ2-6 and V is TRBV9, with 14 bases that match TRBD2. With 4 bases clipped from V and 0 bases from J, the junction kept 6 bases outside the gene matches. Germline V gene lookup returns CDR1 SGDLS and CDR2 YYNGEE. CDR3 length: 19 residues.

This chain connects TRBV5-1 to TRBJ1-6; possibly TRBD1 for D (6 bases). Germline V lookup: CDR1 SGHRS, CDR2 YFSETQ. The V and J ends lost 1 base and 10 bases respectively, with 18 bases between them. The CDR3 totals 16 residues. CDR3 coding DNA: TGCGCCAGCAGCTTGACGACAGGAGGACGTGGGTCACCCCTCCACTTT. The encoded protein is CASSLTTGGRGSPLHF. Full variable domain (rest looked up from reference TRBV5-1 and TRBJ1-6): KAGVTQTPRYLIKTRGQQVTLSCSPISGHRSVSWYQQTPGQGLQFLFEYFSETQRNKGNFPGRFSGRQFSNSRSEMNVSTLELGDSALYLCASSLTTGGRGSPLHFGNGTRLTVT.

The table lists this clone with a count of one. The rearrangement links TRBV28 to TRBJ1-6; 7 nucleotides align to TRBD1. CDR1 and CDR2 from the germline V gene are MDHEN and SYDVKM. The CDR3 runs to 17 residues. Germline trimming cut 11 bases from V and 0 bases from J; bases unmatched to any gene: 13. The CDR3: CAPRPTGDSSYNSPLHF. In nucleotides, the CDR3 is TGTGCCCCTCGGCCTACAGGGGATAGCTCCTATAATTCACCCCTCCACTTT.

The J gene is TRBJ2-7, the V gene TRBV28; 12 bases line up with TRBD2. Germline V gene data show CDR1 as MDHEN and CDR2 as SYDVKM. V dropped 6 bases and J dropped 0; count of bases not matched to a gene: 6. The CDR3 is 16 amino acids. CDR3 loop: CASSRTSGVPSYEQYF. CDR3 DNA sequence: TGTGCCAGCAGCCGGACTAGCGGGGTTCCCTCCTACGAGCAGTACTTC. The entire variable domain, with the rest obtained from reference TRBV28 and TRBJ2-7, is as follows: DVKVTQSSRYLVKRTGEKVFLECVQDMDHENMFWYRQDPGLGLRLIYFSYDVKMKEKGDIPEGYSVSREKKERFSLILESASTNQTSMYLCASSRTSGVPSYEQYFGPGTRLTVT.

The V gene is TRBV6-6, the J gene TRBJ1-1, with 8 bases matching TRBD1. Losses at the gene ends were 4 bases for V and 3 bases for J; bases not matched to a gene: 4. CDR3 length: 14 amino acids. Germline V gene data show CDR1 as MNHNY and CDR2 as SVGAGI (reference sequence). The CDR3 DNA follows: TGTGCCAGCAGTTTCACGACAGGGGACACTGAAGCTTTCTTT. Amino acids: CASSFTTGDTEAFF.

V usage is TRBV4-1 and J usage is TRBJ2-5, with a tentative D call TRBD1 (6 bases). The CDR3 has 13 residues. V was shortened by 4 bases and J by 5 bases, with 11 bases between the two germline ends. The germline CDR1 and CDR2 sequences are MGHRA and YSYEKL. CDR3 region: CASSLTGLETQYF. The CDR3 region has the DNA TGCGCCAGCAGCCTTACAGGGTTGGAGACCCAGTACTTC.

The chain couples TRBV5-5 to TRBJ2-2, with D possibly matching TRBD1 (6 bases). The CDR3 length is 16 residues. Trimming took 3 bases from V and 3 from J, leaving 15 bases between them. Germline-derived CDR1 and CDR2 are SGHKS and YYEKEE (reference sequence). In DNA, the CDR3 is TGTGCCAGCAGCTCGGACGTGGGACACTACACCGGGGAGCTGTTTTTT. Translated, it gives CASSSDVGHYTGELFF.

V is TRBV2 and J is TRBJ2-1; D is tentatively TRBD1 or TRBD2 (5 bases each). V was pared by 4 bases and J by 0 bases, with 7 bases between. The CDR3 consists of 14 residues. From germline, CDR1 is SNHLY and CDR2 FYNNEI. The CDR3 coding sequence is TGTGCCAGCAGTGGGGGGACCTCCTACAATGAGCAGTTCTTC. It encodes CASSGGTSYNEQFF.

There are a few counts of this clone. The DNA of the CDR3 is TGTGCCAGCACCGAGACAGGGGAAGGCTACACCTTC. Protein: CASTETGEGYTF. The rearrangement joins TRBV6-5 to TRBJ1-2, with TRBD1 identical over 8 bases. CDR3 length: 12 residues. V was clipped by 7 bases and J by 8 bases; unmatched bases: 6. Germline lookup yields CDR1 MNHEY and CDR2 SVGAGI.